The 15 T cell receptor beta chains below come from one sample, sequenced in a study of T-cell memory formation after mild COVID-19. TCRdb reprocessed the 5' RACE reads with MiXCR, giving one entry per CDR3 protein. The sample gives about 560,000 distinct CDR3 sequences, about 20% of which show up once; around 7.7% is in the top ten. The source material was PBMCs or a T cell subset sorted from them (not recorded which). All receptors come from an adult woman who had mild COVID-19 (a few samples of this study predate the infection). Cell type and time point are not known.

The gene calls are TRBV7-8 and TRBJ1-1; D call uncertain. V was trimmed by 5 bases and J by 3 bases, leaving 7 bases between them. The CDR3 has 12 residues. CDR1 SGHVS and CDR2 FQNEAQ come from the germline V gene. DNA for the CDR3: TGTGCCAGCAGCCCCGAATACACTGAAGCTTTCTTT. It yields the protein CASSPEYTEAFF.

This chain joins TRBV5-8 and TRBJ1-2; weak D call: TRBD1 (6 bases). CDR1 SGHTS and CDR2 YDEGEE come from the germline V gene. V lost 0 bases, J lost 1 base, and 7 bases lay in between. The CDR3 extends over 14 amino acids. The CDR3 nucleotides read TGTGCCAGCAGCTTGGAGGGGGTTAACTATGGCTACACCTTC. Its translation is CASSLEGVNYGYTF.

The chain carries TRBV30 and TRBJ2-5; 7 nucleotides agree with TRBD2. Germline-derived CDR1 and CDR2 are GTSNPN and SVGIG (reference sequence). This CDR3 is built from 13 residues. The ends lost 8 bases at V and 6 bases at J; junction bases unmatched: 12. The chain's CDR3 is CAGSRGGPQTQYF. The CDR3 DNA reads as TGTGCCGGGTCACGGGGAGGGCCGCAGACCCAGTACTTC.

CDR3 nucleotide sequence: TGTGCCTGGACCTCGGGGGGTCCCGGGGACATTCAGTACTTC. Translated: CAWTSGGPGDIQYF. This chain connects TRBV30 to TRBJ2-4; TRBD2 matches 7 bases. Looked up from germline, CDR1 is GTSNPN and CDR2 is SVGIG (reference sequence). CDR3 length: 14 residues. J gave up 8 bases and V 4 bases, and 11 bases lay outside the gene matches.

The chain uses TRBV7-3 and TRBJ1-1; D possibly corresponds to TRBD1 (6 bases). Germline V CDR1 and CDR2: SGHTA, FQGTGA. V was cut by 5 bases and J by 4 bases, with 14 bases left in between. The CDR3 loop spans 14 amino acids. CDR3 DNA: TGTGCCAGCAGCCCGCAACAGGGTCGCACTGAAGCTTTCTTT. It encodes CASSPQQGRTEAFF.

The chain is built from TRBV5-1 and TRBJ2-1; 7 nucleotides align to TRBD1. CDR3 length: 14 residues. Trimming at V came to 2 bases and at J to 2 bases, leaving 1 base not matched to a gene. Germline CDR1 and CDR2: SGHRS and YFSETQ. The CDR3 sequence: CASSLQGPYNEQFF. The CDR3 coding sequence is TGCGCCAGCAGCTTACAGGGGCCCTACAATGAGCAGTTCTTC. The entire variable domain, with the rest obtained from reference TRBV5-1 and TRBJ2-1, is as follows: KAGVTQTPRYLIKTRGQQVTLSCSPISGHRSVSWYQQTPGQGLQFLFEYFSETQRNKGNFPGRFSGRQFSNSRSEMNVSTLELGDSALYLCASSLQGPYNEQFFGPGTRLTVL.

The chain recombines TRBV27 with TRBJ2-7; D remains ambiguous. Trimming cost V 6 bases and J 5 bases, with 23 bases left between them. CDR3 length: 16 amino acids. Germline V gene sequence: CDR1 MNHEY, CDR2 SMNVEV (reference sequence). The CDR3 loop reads CASSSGYKPPQHEQYF. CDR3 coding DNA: TGTGCCAGCAGCTCGGGTTATAAGCCTCCCCAGCACGAGCAGTACTTC.

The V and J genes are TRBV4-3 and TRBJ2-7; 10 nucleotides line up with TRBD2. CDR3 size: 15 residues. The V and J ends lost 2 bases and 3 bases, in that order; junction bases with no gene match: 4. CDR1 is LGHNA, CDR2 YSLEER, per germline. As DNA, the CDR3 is TGCGCCAGCAGCCAATTTAGCGGGAGGCTCTACGAGCAGTACTTC. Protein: CASSQFSGRLYEQYF.

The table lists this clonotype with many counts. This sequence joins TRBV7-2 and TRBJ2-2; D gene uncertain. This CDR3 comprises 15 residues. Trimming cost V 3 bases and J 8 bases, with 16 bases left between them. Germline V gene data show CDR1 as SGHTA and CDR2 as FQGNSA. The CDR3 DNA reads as TGTGCCAGCAGCTTTGAGAGTCTCCTAACAGGGGAGCTGTTTTTT. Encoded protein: CASSFESLLTGELFF.

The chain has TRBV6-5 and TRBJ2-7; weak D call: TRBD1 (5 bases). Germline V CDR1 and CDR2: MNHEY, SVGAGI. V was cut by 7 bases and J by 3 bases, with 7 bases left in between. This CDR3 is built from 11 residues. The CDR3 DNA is TGTGCCAGCAACCAGGGCTACGAGCAGTACTTC. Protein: CASNQGYEQYF.

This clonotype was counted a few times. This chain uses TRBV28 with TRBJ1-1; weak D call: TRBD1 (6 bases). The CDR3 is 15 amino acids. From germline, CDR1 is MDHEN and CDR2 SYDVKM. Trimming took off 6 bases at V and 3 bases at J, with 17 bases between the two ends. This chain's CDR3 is CASRAVRGDDTEAFF. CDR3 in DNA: TGTGCCAGCAGGGCCGTCAGGGGCGATGACACTGAAGCTTTCTTT. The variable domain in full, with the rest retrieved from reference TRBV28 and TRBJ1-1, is DVKVTQSSRYLVKRTGEKVFLECVQDMDHENMFWYRQDPGLGLRLIYFSYDVKMKEKGDIPEGYSVSREKKERFSLILESASTNQTSMYLCASRAVRGDDTEAFFGQGTRLTVV.

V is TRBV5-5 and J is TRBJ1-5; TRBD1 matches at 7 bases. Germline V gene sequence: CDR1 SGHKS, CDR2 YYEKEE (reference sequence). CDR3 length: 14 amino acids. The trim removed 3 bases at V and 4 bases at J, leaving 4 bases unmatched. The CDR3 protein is CASSSTGSNQPQHF. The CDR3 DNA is TGTGCCAGCAGCTCGACAGGGAGTAATCAGCCCCAGCATTTT.

The CDR3 DNA reads as TGTGCCAGCAGTTTATGGGGGACTTCGAACACCGGGGAGCTGTTTTTT. Protein sequence: CASSLWGTSNTGELFF. The V and J genes are TRBV27 and TRBJ2-2, with TRBD2 as a possible D gene (6 bases). The germline V gene has CDR1 MNHEY and CDR2 SMNVEV (reference sequence). Trimming took off 1 base at V and 0 bases at J, with 9 bases between the two ends. The CDR3 loop spans 16 amino acids.

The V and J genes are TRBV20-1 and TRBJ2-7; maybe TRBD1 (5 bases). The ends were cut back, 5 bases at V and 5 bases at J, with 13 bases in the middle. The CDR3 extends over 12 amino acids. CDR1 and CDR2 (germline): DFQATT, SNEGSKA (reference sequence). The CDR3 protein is CSAGATVDEQYF. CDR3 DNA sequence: TGCAGTGCTGGGGCTACAGTAGACGAGCAGTACTTC.

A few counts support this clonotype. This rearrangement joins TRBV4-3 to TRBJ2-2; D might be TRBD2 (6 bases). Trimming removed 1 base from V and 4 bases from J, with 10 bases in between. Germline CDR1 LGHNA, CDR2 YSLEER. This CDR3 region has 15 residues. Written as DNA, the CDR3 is TGCGCCAGCAGCCAAGCGGGAGTGGCCACCGGGGAGCTGTTTTTT. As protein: CASSQAGVATGELFF.